These T cell receptor beta chains were read from a single sample in a study of shared clonotypes between healthy human individuals. The assay was immunoSEQ multiplex PCR, and TCRdb's table has in-frame clones only and misses some. The sample lists over a million clones; 75% to 80% were seen once. Sequencing was done on a sample of memory CD4+ T cells from PBMCs. The receptors stem from a man aged 18 to 30 in good health. Some clones in this sample may be carry-over from other donors' samples. The conserved cysteine and the conserved F or W are not part of the CDR3 here. The D gene is left open where the match is weak.

CDR3 protein	D gene	J gene	V gene
ASSLGQKNTEAF	NA	TRBJ1-1	TRBV7-2
ASSGAEIYEQY	NA	TRBJ2-7	TRBV18
ASRQNTGELF	NA	TRBJ2-2	TRBV25-1
ASSLAGSGRTQETQY	TRBD2	TRBJ2-5	TRBV5-4
ASSPYQMLNTEAF	NA	TRBJ1-1	TRBV5-4
ASSELAGLNTEAF	NA	TRBJ1-1	TRBV6-1
SVGGQTRSGNTIY	TRBD1	TRBJ1-3	TRBV29-1
ASSQLTSGSSDTQY	TRBD2	TRBJ2-3	TRBV7-8
ASSLSRDSQAF	TRBD1	TRBJ1-1	TRBV7-2
AIGTEETQY	TRBD1	TRBJ2-5	TRBV10-3
ATTGATNTGELF	NA	TRBJ2-2	TRBV28
ASRSPWQDDYEQY	NA	TRBJ2-7	TRBV6-5
ASSEAGQGPQETQY	TRBD1	TRBJ2-5	TRBV25-1
ASSQDFGDVRGYT	NA	TRBJ1-2	TRBV14
ASSWARGEQF	NA	TRBJ2-1	TRBV5-1
ASSAQGIGRRTEQY	NA	TRBJ2-7	TRBV5-1
AWSTGGREQY	TRBD1	TRBJ2-7	TRBV30
ASSLWGLRGAAGELF	NA	TRBJ2-2	TRBV28
ASSFSRAGELF	NA	TRBJ2-2	TRBV7-3
ASSGGQLTDTQY	NA	TRBJ2-3	TRBV9
ASSFGQGERYEQY	TRBD1	TRBJ2-7	TRBV5-1
ASTLLQGASGTGELF	TRBD1	TRBJ2-2	TRBV28
ASAVGSDAEAF	NA	TRBJ1-1	TRBV6-6
ASSLLSMNAGGSSYEQY	TRBD1	TRBJ2-7	TRBV28
ASSLGSGHNTIY	NA	TRBJ1-3	TRBV5-1
ASSPPGNTEAF	NA	TRBJ1-1	TRBV5-5
ASSAYSSGNYNEQF	TRBD2	TRBJ2-1	TRBV9
ASSTAGTASYEQY	NA	TRBJ2-7	TRBV9
ASSFSFTTSVETQY	NA	TRBJ2-5	TRBV5-1
ASTTAYSNQPQH	NA	TRBJ1-5	TRBV6-1
ASSAGLALGEQF	NA	TRBJ2-1	TRBV19
SVRRGDETQY	NA	TRBJ2-5	TRBV29-1
ASSEDPSKDTQY	NA	TRBJ2-3	TRBV5-6
SAGTSGTDTQY	TRBD2	TRBJ2-3	TRBV29-1
AWRRVNEQF	NA	TRBJ2-1	TRBV30
ASSQVVGQGAVDRYQPQH	TRBD1	TRBJ1-5	TRBV4-1
ASTRTGGYEQY	TRBD1	TRBJ2-7	TRBV10-2